The 17 T cell receptor beta chains reported below all come from one sample, sequenced in a study of beta chain features in type 1 diabetes. No cognate antigen is known for these TCRs. TCRB transcripts that were expressed got sequenced, as all of the isolated RNA had been reverse transcribed. The assay was immunoSEQ multiplex PCR, and TCRdb's table has in-frame clones only and misses some. The data show some 350,000 clones, about 13% seen once. Study-level points and caveats: Within each of all four CD4+ subsets, Type 1 diabetes patients had TCRB CDR3s that were moderately but significantly shorter.

Sequenced material: naive CD4+ T cells from blood. The receptors originated from a woman under 30 with type 1 diabetes.

This clone was counted only a few times. This chain connects TRBV19 to TRBJ2-1; 8 bases map to TRBD1. The CDR3 length is 15 residues. V was pared by 5 bases and J by 5 bases, with 8 bases of the junction left unmatched. Germline assignment: CDR1 LNHDA and CDR2 SQIVND (reference sequence). The CDR3 region has the DNA TGTGCCAGTAGTCCACGGACAGGGTTTAACAATGAGCAGTTCTTC. Translation gives CASSPRTGFNNEQFF.

The V gene is TRBV7-9, the J gene TRBJ1-2; 9 nucleotides match TRBD1. This CDR3 is 14 amino acids long. Germline lookup yields CDR1 SEHNR and CDR2 FQNEAQ (reference sequence). The V gene end was trimmed by 5 bases and the J gene end by 3 bases; junction bases not matched to a gene: 4. The CDR3 DNA is TGTGCCAGCAGCCAACAGGGGGCCGACTATGGCTACACCTTC. Its translation is CASSQQGADYGYTF. Full variable domain (rest looked up from reference TRBV7-9 and TRBJ1-2): DTGVSQNPRHKITKRGQNVTFRCDPISEHNRLYWYRQTLGQGPEFLTYFQNEAQLEKSRLLSDRFSAERPKGSFSTLEIQRTEQGDSAMYLCASSQQGADYGYTFGSGTRLTVV.

This clone has a handful of counts. V and J are TRBV7-3 and TRBJ2-6; 10 bases line up with TRBD2. The CDR3 consists of 18 residues. CDR1 is SGHTA and CDR2 is FQGTGA in the germline V gene. V shed 5 bases and J 2 bases; nucleotides not matched to a gene: 9. The CDR3 loop is CASSRGASGRAGANVLTF. In DNA, the CDR3 is TGTGCCAGCAGCAGGGGGGCTAGCGGGAGAGCTGGGGCCAACGTCCTGACTTTC.

The chain combines TRBV29-1 with TRBJ1-1; 8 bases fit TRBD1. This CDR3 contains 12 residues. Germline CDR1 is SQVTM and CDR2 is ANQGSEA. V lost 4 bases, J lost 11 bases, and 9 bases stayed unmatched. The CDR3 is CSVVRTGFEAFF. CDR3 bases: TGCAGCGTTGTCCGGACAGGGTTCGAGGCTTTCTTT.

The V call is TRBV6-5, the J call TRBJ2-7; 9 bases are shared with TRBD1. CDR3 length: 15 residues. V lost 2 bases to trimming and J lost 4 bases; unmatched junction nucleotides: 6. CDR1 MNHEY and CDR2 SVGAGI come from the germline V gene. CDR3 in DNA: TGTGCCAGCAGTTACGCGGACAGGGGCGGATACGAGCAGTACTTC. Protein sequence: CASSYADRGGYEQYF.

V gene TRBV29-1 combines with J gene TRBJ2-7; TRBD2 matches 11 bases. The CDR3 loop spans 15 amino acids. J gave up 3 bases and V 4 bases, and 8 bases lay outside the gene matches. Germline CDR1 and CDR2: SQVTM and ANQGSEA. CDR3 bases: TGCAGCGTTGGGACTAGCGGGTCCCCCCACTACGAGCAGTACGTC. This gives the protein CSVGTSGSPHYEQYV.

The chain recombines TRBV18 with TRBJ2-1, with a possible D match to TRBD1 (6 bases). The V end lost 2 bases, the J end lost 8 bases, and 19 bases lay between the germline ends. Germline V CDR1 and CDR2: KGHSH, LQKENI. This CDR3 has 16 amino acids. In nucleotides, the CDR3 is TGTGCCAGCTCACCAATCTGGGGCAGGGGCTTTGATGAGCAGTTCTTC. Amino acids: CASSPIWGRGFDEQFF.

In this sample, this clone turned up a few times. The J gene is TRBJ2-5, the V gene TRBV5-6; 12 bases fit TRBD1. Germline CDR1 is SGHDT and CDR2 is YYEEEE. V lost 1 base to trimming and J lost 5 bases; unmatched junction nucleotides: 6. The CDR3 is made up of 16 amino acids. This CDR3 reads CASSLWSGTGGETQYF. As DNA, the CDR3 is TGTGCCAGCAGCTTGTGGTCCGGGACAGGGGGCGAGACCCAGTACTTC.

V usage is TRBV7-9 and J usage is TRBJ2-3; D is perhaps TRBD1 (6 bases). Between the trimmed V and J ends, which lost 2 bases and 2 bases, there was a span of 11 bases. CDR3 length equals 15 residues. Germline lookup yields CDR1 SEHNR and CDR2 FQNEAQ (reference sequence). The CDR3 reads CASSLTRGYTDTQYF. For the CDR3, the DNA is TGTGCCAGCAGCTTAACCAGGGGTTACACAGATACGCAGTATTTT.

The chain employs TRBV5-1 and TRBJ2-5, with 13 bases fitting TRBD2. After removal of 4 bases from V and 4 bases from J, the junction contained 7 bases not matched to a gene. Germline V gene lookup returns CDR1 SGHRS and CDR2 YFSETQ. The CDR3 covers 16 residues. The CDR3 spells CASSPGTSGTRETQYF. In DNA, the CDR3 is TGCGCCAGCAGCCCCGGGACTAGCGGGACTAGAGAGACCCAGTACTTC. The full variable domain, rest sourced from reference TRBV5-1 and TRBJ2-5, is KAGVTQTPRYLIKTRGQQVTLSCSPISGHRSVSWYQQTPGQGLQFLFEYFSETQRNKGNFPGRFSGRQFSNSRSEMNVSTLELGDSALYLCASSPGTSGTRETQYFGPGTRLLVL.

This clone was observed a few times. J is TRBJ2-5 and V is TRBV29-1; 7 nucleotides line up with TRBD1. Germline V gives CDR1 SQVTM, CDR2 ANQGSEA. V lost 4 bases and J lost 3; bases outside the gene matches: 5. The CDR3 spans 13 residues. The CDR3 region is CSVAGQIKETQYF. In DNA form, the CDR3 reads TGCAGCGTTGCGGGACAGATAAAAGAGACCCAGTACTTC.

This clone turned up a few times. The chain links TRBV5-1 to TRBJ2-5; D perhaps matches TRBD2 (6 bases). Germline V gene sequence: CDR1 SGHRS, CDR2 YFSETQ. CDR3 size: 14 residues. Trimming took 0 bases from V and 4 from J, leaving 10 bases between them. CDR3 nucleotides: TGCGCCAGCAGCTTGGCGGGAGAGAGAGAGACCCAGTACTTC. As protein: CASSLAGERETQYF.

V usage is TRBV29-1 and J usage is TRBJ1-2; possible D gene TRBD1, 5 bases. The CDR3 has 16 residues. Germline CDR1 and CDR2: SQVTM and ANQGSEA. Deletions cut 1 base from V and 1 base from J, with 16 bases between. CDR3 in DNA: TGCAGCGTTGAAGCTTGGCAGGGTTTGGATAACTATGGCTACACCTTC. Its protein product is CSVEAWQGLDNYGYTF.

This clone has only a few counts. The J gene is TRBJ2-1, the V gene TRBV6-5; the match to TRBD2 covers 10 bases. This CDR3 spans 15 amino acids. The germline V gene encodes CDR1 MNHEY and CDR2 SVGAGI. The J segment lost 6 bases and the V segment lost 4 bases, leaving 6 bases of the junction unmatched. This CDR3 reads CASSSSGSGINEQFF. The CDR3 DNA is TGTGCCAGCAGTTCTAGCGGGAGTGGGATCAATGAGCAGTTCTTC.

This chain links TRBV11-2 with TRBJ2-1; 9 positions match TRBD2. CDR3 size: 14 residues. The trim removed 5 bases at V and 9 bases at J, leaving 8 bases unmatched. The germline CDR1 and CDR2 sequences are SGHAT and FQNNGV. DNA for the CDR3: TGTGCCAGCAGCGAGGGACTAGCAGTTGTTGAGCAGTTCTTC. Its translation: CASSEGLAVVEQFF.

This clone has only a few counts. This chain links TRBV10-3 with TRBJ2-7, with 7 bases lining up with TRBD2. Germline CDR1 is ENHRY and CDR2 is SYGVKD. This CDR3 spans 13 amino acids. V gave up 4 bases and J gave up 5 bases; unmatched junction bases: 5. CDR3 residues: CAISGGEGHEQYF. The DNA for the CDR3 is TGTGCCATCAGTGGGGGGGAGGGGCACGAGCAGTACTTC.

There are a few counts of this clone. The chain has TRBV30 and TRBJ2-1; maybe TRBD2 (6 bases). The germline V and J ends were trimmed by 8 bases and 4 bases, with 12 bases remaining between them. The CDR3 is 12 residues long. The germline CDR1 and CDR2 sequences are GTSNPN and SVGIG (reference sequence). The CDR3 sequence: CARRAGYNEQFF. The CDR3 nucleotides read TGTGCCCGCCGAGCGGGTTACAATGAGCAGTTCTTC.